This entry concerns a single TCR beta chain. This CDR3 is built from 17 residues. Sequencing used immunoSEQ multiplex PCR; TCRdb keeps in-frame clones, though not all of them. The sample records about 200,000 clones, roughly 92% being singletons. Followed longitudinally, the Seattle patients had been enrolled during active infection. The source of the sample is a study of blood T cell repertoires in COVID-19. Study-level background: Samples representing acute and convalescent COVID-19 were sourced from the United States, Italy and Spain. T cells, B-cell-depleted T cells, or PBMCs supplied cDNA or gDNA.

Input material: peripheral blood. This sequence originates from a man aged 30-40 years with COVID-19, enrolled during active disease. This chain links TRBV1 with TRBJ2-1; TRBD2 is the table's D call and was not checked against the DNA. TRBV1 is flagged as a pseudogene. CDR3 nucleotides: TGCACCAGCAGCCTTTCAGCTTACCGGGGGGTGGACAATGAGCAGTTCTTC. It translates to CTSSLSAYRGVDNEQFF.